This T cell receptor (beta chain) stems from a study of shared clonotypes between healthy human individuals. General study points: As a rule, naive subsets had a larger estimated richness than memory subsets.

In the naive CD8 group, cells lacked CD45RO and were positively selected for CCR7, so terminally differentiated effector memory CD45RA+ cells were left out. Sequenced by immunoSEQ multiplex PCR; TCRdb stores in-frame clones only, minus some. The repertoire holds 1.5 million to 2.5 million clones, with over 85% as singletons. CDR1 is GTSNPN and CDR2 is SVGIG in the germline V gene (reference sequence). This CDR3 is 14 amino acids long. Trimming cost V 4 bases and J 3 bases, with 14 bases left between them. With respect to this clone: Its antigen is undetermined.

This chain links TRBV30 with TRBJ2-3; D gene ambiguous. The sequenced sample was naive CD8+ T cells sorted from blood. The sequence was obtained from a man aged 18 to 29 in good health. CDR3 nucleotides: TGTGCCTGGAATCTCGCCCTATCAACAGATACGCAGTATTTT. It encodes CAWNLALSTDTQYF.